This T cell receptor (beta chain) was recorded in a study of glioma-infiltrating T cells after dendritic cell vaccination. About the study: Autologous tumor lysate-pulsed dendritic cell vaccination was given between the early 2000s and the early 2010s.

Some clones are missing from TCRdb's copy, which holds only in-frame ones; the method was immunoSEQ multiplex PCR. The sample comprises approximately 82,000 clones, about 90% of which are singletons, and approximately 3.4% rests with the top ten. The specimen was blood, collected before dendritic cell vaccination. The clonotype originates from a human donor with glioblastoma.

The CDR3 DNA is TGTGCCAGCACCGAGTCTAGGGGGCGCGGAATTCAGTACTTC. This codes for CASTESRGRGIQYF. The chain joins TRBV6-5 to TRBJ2-4, with 7 bases fitting TRBD1. Germline V gene lookup returns CDR1 MNHEY and CDR2 SVGAGI. The J segment lost 10 bases and the V segment lost 7 bases, leaving 13 bases of the junction unmatched. This CDR3 comprises 14 residues.